These 13 T cell receptor beta chains were sequenced from one sample in a study of blood T cell repertoires in COVID-19. Repertoires were generated with immunoSEQ multiplex PCR, while TCRdb's copy carries only in-frame clones and drops some. Among about 200,000 clones listed, about 84% were seen once. Source material: PBMCs or T cells enriched from blood (not recorded which). The receptor source for this set is a man in his forties with acute COVID-19.

The chain carries TRBV27 and TRBJ2-2, with a possible D match to TRBD1 (6 bases). Germline assignment: CDR1 MNHEY and CDR2 SMNVEV (reference sequence). This CDR3 contains 15 residues. With 4 bases removed from V and 7 bases from J, the gap between germline ends came to 16 bases. CDR3 region: CASSSPSTGIGELFF. The CDR3 region has the DNA TGTGCCAGCAGTTCTCCCTCTACAGGGATCGGGGAGCTGTTTTTT.

This chain joins TRBV3-1 (or the pseudogene TRBV3-2) and TRBJ2-2; D may be TRBD1 (5 bases). V gave up 4 bases and J gave up 5 bases, with 11 bases separating them. The CDR3 runs to 14 residues. Germline assignment: CDR1 LGHDT and CDR2 YNNKEL (reference sequence). The CDR3 nucleotides read TGTGCCAGCAGCCCCCCCAGGGATACCGGGGAGCTGTTTTTT. Translation: CASSPPRDTGELFF.

The chain carries TRBV19 and TRBJ1-2; 12 bases agree with TRBD1. CDR1 LNHDA and CDR2 SQIVND come from the germline V gene (reference sequence). The trim removed 4 bases at V and 7 bases at J, leaving 10 bases unmatched. This CDR3 has 16 residues. The CDR3 reads CASSSRGTGGAIGYTF. CDR3 DNA sequence: TGTGCCAGTAGTAGCAGAGGGACAGGGGGCGCAATTGGCTACACCTTC. Supplemented by reference TRBV19 and TRBJ1-2, the full variable domain reads DGGITQSPKYLFRKEGQNVTLSCEQNLNHDAMYWYRQDPGQGLRLIYYSQIVNDFQKGDIAEGYSVSREKKESFPLTVTSAQKNPTAFYLCASSSRGTGGAIGYTFGSGTRLTVV.

This chain joins TRBV7-2 and TRBJ2-5; D might be TRBD2 (6 bases). Trimming removed 5 bases at V and 2 bases at J, with 15 bases between. The CDR3 has 15 residues. Germline V gene sequence: CDR1 SGHTA, CDR2 FQGNSA. The CDR3 sequence is CASSLGVAAQETQYF. Written as DNA, the CDR3 is TGTGCCAGCAGCCTGGGGGTAGCGGCACAAGAGACCCAGTACTTC.

This clone was picked up one time. The V call is TRBV19, the J call TRBJ2-7; TRBD1 is a possible D gene (5 bases). From germline, CDR1 is LNHDA and CDR2 SQIVND (reference sequence). Trimming removed 1 base at V and 2 bases at J, with 12 bases between. This CDR3 has 15 residues. The CDR3 bases are TGTGCCAGTAGTATAGCCGACAGCAGGGCCTACGAGCAGTACTTC. Translation: CASSIADSRAYEQYF. The whole variable domain, remainder taken from reference TRBV19 and TRBJ2-7, is DGGITQSPKYLFRKEGQNVTLSCEQNLNHDAMYWYRQDPGQGLRLIYYSQIVNDFQKGDIAEGYSVSREKKESFPLTVTSAQKNPTAFYLCASSIADSRAYEQYFGPGTRLTVT.

The J gene is TRBJ1-2, the V gene TRBV9; perhaps TRBD1 as D (5 bases). Per germline, CDR1 SGDLS and CDR2 YYNGEE. The ends were cut back, 0 bases at V and 6 bases at J, with 12 bases in the middle. The CDR3 sequence is 14 residues long. CDR3 amino acids: CASSVGRGGDGYTF. CDR3 nucleotide sequence: TGTGCCAGCAGCGTAGGTAGGGGAGGGGATGGCTACACCTTC.

CDR3 region: CASSANLISGTGGEKLFF. Here the CDR3 DNA reads TGTGCCAGCAGTGCTAATTTAATATCCGGGACAGGGGGCGAAAAACTGTTTTTT. The rearrangement uses TRBV2 and TRBJ1-4; 12 bases line up with TRBD1. The CDR3 is made up of 18 amino acids. Germline V CDR1 and CDR2: SNHLY, FYNNEI. V lost 4 bases, J lost 8 bases, and 14 bases stayed unmatched.

J is TRBJ1-6 and V is TRBV7-9; D possibly corresponds to TRBD1 (5 bases). CDR1 is SEHNR and CDR2 is FQNEAQ in the germline V gene (reference sequence). The CDR3 totals 14 residues. Trimming took off 7 bases at V and 10 bases at J, with 17 bases between the two ends. Here the CDR3 DNA reads TGTGCCAGCAACCCGGGAGGGAGGGGATCACCCCTCCACTTT. Translated, it gives CASNPGGRGSPLHF. The whole variable domain, filled in from reference TRBV7-9 and TRBJ1-6, reads DTGVSQNPRHKITKRGQNVTFRCDPISEHNRLYWYRQTLGQGPEFLTYFQNEAQLEKSRLLSDRFSAERPKGSFSTLEIQRTEQGDSAMYLCASNPGGRGSPLHFGNGTRLTVT.

The chain carries TRBV7-8 and TRBJ2-7, with D possibly TRBD1 on 6 matching bases. CDR1 and CDR2 from the germline V gene are SGHVS and FQNEAQ. This CDR3 comprises 13 residues. Trimming cost V 5 bases and J 4 bases, with 12 bases left between them. The CDR3 sequence is CASSRDTLYEQYF. The DNA of the CDR3 is TGTGCCAGCAGCAGGGACACCCTGTACGAGCAGTACTTC.

The chain carries TRBV12-3 or TRBV12-4 and TRBJ1-1; D is unresolved. The CDR3 contains 13 residues. V was clipped by 1 base and J by 5 bases, with 8 bases between them. CDR3 sequence: CASSLERGTEAFF. The DNA for the CDR3 is TGTGCCAGCAGTTTAGAACGGGGAACTGAAGCTTTCTTT.

DNA of the CDR3: TGTGCCAGCAGCTTACTGAGCGGTTTAAACACCGGGGAGCTGTTTTTT. It yields the protein CASSLLSGLNTGELFF. The rearrangement uses TRBV7-2 and TRBJ2-2, with a possible D match to TRBD2 (5 bases). The V end lost 2 bases, the J end lost 2 bases, and 12 bases lay between the germline ends. The CDR3 totals 16 residues. Germline V gene data show CDR1 as SGHTA and CDR2 as FQGNSA.

This clone was picked up a small number of times. This rearrangement joins TRBV5-1 to TRBJ2-6; D perhaps matches TRBD2 (5 bases). Trimming shortened V by 0 bases and J by 2 bases, and 9 bases separated the two germline ends. CDR3 length: 16 residues. From germline, CDR1 is SGHRS and CDR2 YFSETQ. CDR3 sequence (DNA): TGCGCCAGCAGCTTGGATGAGGGAGCTGGGGCCAACGTCCTGACTTTC. Protein: CASSLDEGAGANVLTF.

The J gene is TRBJ2-5, the V gene TRBV6-5; 10 bases are shared with TRBD2. Germline CDR1 is MNHEY and CDR2 is SVGAGI. This CDR3 is built from 15 residues. The V segment lost 2 bases and the J segment 4 bases; nucleotides outside the gene matches: 4. CDR3 region: CASSYASGSLETQYF. Here the CDR3 DNA reads TGTGCCAGCAGTTACGCTAGCGGGAGTTTAGAGACCCAGTACTTC.